This T cell receptor beta chain came from a study of T cells in Graves' hyperthyroidism and ophthalmopathy. Amplified TCR beta CDR3 regions derived from RNA transcripts. HTBI primers were employed in a first-round RT-PCR of the TCR CDR3. TCRdb called the multiplex PCR reads again in MiXCR, with one record for every CDR3 protein. The sample carries hundreds of thousands of distinct CDR3 sequences, approximately 40% recorded once. The CDR3 has 13 amino acids. Germline V lookup: CDR1 SQVTM, CDR2 ANQGSEA. Trimming shortened V by 6 bases and J by 0 bases, and 11 bases separated the two germline ends. Study-wide findings and caveats: Most clonotypes expanded in the thyroid (above 0.001) were also present in blood. Using 13 V-J features, a model discriminated ophthalmopathy from stable hyperthyroidism.

This clonotype came up many times. What it binds is not known. The material sequenced was blood. The receptor comes from a man younger than 35 with Graves' hyperthyroidism. V usage is TRBV29-1 and J usage is TRBJ1-1, with D uncertain. CDR3 protein: CSVGLVMNTEAFF. The CDR3 DNA follows: TGCAGCGTGGGCCTGGTGATGAACACTGAAGCTTTCTTT. The full variable domain, rest sourced from reference TRBV29-1 and TRBJ1-1, is SAVISQKPSRDICQRGTSLTIQCQVDSQVTMMFWYRQQPGQSLTLIATANQGSEATYESGFVIDKFPISRPNLTFSTLTVSNMSPEDSSIYLCSVGLVMNTEAFFGQGTRLTVV.